This T cell receptor (beta chain) is drawn from a study of beta chain features in type 1 diabetes. The isolated RNA, all of it, was reverse transcribed, so expressed TCRB transcripts were what got sequenced. TCRdb's copy holds only in-frame clones and misses some; the assay was immunoSEQ multiplex PCR. The table shows approximately 300,000 clones, with approximately 10% occurring only once. The CDR3 consists of 14 residues. In germline, CDR1 is SNHLY, CDR2 FYNNEI. Losses at the gene ends were 11 bases for V and 5 bases for J; bases not matched to a gene: 8. This clone was detected a few times. The chain joins TRBV2 to TRBJ2-2; TRBD1 agrees at 10 bases. This clonotype originated in a young woman in good health. Sequencing input: naive CD4+ T cells from blood. This CDR3 is CASSGTGDTGELFF. The CDR3 bases are TGTGCCTCCTCCGGGACAGGGGATACCGGGGAGCTGTTTTTT.